The text below deals with one T cell receptor beta chain. No antigen is known for it. The data derive from a study of T cell repertoires in cytomegalovirus infection. Study-level results: Ex vivo, HLA-C-restricted CMV-specific TCR beta clonotypes prevailed over the rest of the response.

MiXCR was run by TCRdb on the reads, yielding one entry per CDR3 protein. The table lists around 130,000 distinct CDR3 sequences, 20% to 30% of them singletons. Germline CDR1 ENHRY, CDR2 SYGVKD. This CDR3 comprises 15 residues. Trimming removed 0 bases at V and 3 bases at J, with 10 bases between. This sequence was found in a human donor in good health (CMV status not recorded). Some clones in this sample may be carry-over from other donors' samples. Sequenced material: PBMCs, sequenced either directly or after in vitro stimulation (not recorded which). The rearrangement links TRBV10-3 to TRBJ2-3; D not resolved. Written as DNA, the CDR3 is TGTGCCATCAGTGAGTCGTTAGGTTTGACAGATACGCAGTATTTT. Protein product: CAISESLGLTDTQYF.